These 16 T cell receptor beta chains were all obtained from the same sample, sequenced in a study of beta chain features in type 1 diabetes. Findings and limits, study-wide: Significant though moderate, a shortening of TCRB CDR3s appeared in all four CD4+ subsets of Type 1 diabetes patients.

For these receptors, no antigen is known. As every portion of the isolated RNA was reverse transcribed, the sequencing read expressed TCRB transcripts. TCRdb keeps only in-frame clones here, not all; method: immunoSEQ multiplex PCR. The sample carries 680,000 or so clones, over 10% recorded once. Sequencing was carried out using naive CD4+ T cells from blood. The source is a man younger than 35 with type 1 diabetes.

This clone was counted only a few times. Written as DNA, the CDR3 is TGTGCCAGCAGCTCCCCTCCGGGGGGCTACACCTTC. This translates into CASSSPPGGYTF. The chain combines TRBV7-6 with TRBJ1-2; D is unclear. Germline V lookup: CDR1 SGHVS, CDR2 FNYEAQ. V shed 4 bases and J shed 8 bases, with 11 bases lying between them. The CDR3 is made up of 12 amino acids.

The rearrangement links TRBV11-1 to TRBJ2-5, with a weak D call TRBD1 (6 bases). This CDR3 comprises 15 residues. V was shortened by 5 bases and J by 4 bases, with 17 bases between the two germline ends. CDR1 and CDR2 (germline): SGHAT, FQDESV (reference sequence). The CDR3, as DNA: TGTGCCAGCAGCCCCTCGGGACAAACAAGAGAGACCCAGTACTTC. This gives the protein CASSPSGQTRETQYF. Full variable domain (rest looked up from reference TRBV11-1 and TRBJ2-5): EAEVAQSPRYKITEKSQAVAFWCDPISGHATLYWYRQILGQGPELLVQFQDESVVDDSQLPKDRFSAERLKGVDSTLKIQPAELGDSAMYLCASSPSGQTRETQYFGPGTRLLVL.

This clone was recorded a few times. The chain links TRBV5-1 to TRBJ1-1, with no clear D. In germline, CDR1 is SGHRS, CDR2 YFSETQ. The CDR3 totals 15 residues. The V end lost 1 base, the J end lost 0 bases, and 10 bases lay between the germline ends. In DNA, the CDR3 is TGCGCCAGCAGCTTGCCCGGGAGTATGAACACTGAAGCTTTCTTT. Protein sequence: CASSLPGSMNTEAFF.

This clone was counted only a few times. This chain uses TRBV25-1 with TRBJ1-1, with D possibly being TRBD1 (6 bases). Germline CDR1 reads MGHDK; CDR2 reads SYGVNS. The CDR3 length is 15 residues. Trimming took off 3 bases at V and 11 bases at J, with 22 bases between the two ends. In DNA form, the CDR3 reads TGTGCCAGCAGTGACTTCCAGGGCAGGGGTCCAGGGGCTTTCTTT. Residues: CASSDFQGRGPGAFF.

V is TRBV18 and J is TRBJ2-2; D is perhaps TRBD1 (6 bases). This CDR3 spans 15 amino acids. The V end lost 3 bases, the J end lost 2 bases, and 10 bases lay between the germline ends. Germline V gene data show CDR1 as KGHSH and CDR2 as LQKENI. This CDR3 reads CASSPRTDNTGELFF. The CDR3 region has the DNA TGTGCCAGCTCACCGAGGACAGATAACACCGGGGAGCTGTTTTTT.

CDR3 loop: CAWSRGQVDQPQHF. The CDR3, as DNA: TGTGCCTGGAGTCGGGGACAAGTGGATCAGCCCCAGCATTTT. The rearrangement links TRBV30 to TRBJ1-5, with a possible D match to TRBD1 (6 bases). Germline lookup yields CDR1 GTSNPN and CDR2 SVGIG (reference sequence). Deletions cut 2 bases from V and 5 bases from J, with 13 bases between. This CDR3 has 14 residues.

This clone was observed a few times. This sequence joins TRBV19 and TRBJ2-3; 12 positions agree with TRBD2. CDR1 is LNHDA and CDR2 is SQIVND in the germline V gene (reference sequence). The CDR3 totals 17 residues. The J segment lost 6 bases and the V segment lost 1 base, leaving 8 bases of the junction unmatched. CDR3 protein: CASSIVGLAGLMDTQYF. The CDR3 bases are TGTGCCAGTAGTATAGTTGGACTAGCGGGGTTAATGGATACGCAGTATTTT.

This sequence joins TRBV7-8 and TRBJ1-2, with a weak D call TRBD1 (6 bases). The CDR3 spans 16 residues. V was shortened by 5 bases and J by 0 bases, with 16 bases between the two germline ends. CDR1 and CDR2 from the germline V gene are SGHVS and FQNEAQ. For the CDR3, the DNA is TGTGCCAGCAGCCCCAGACAGGCTGAAGCTAACTATGGCTACACCTTC. The encoded protein is CASSPRQAEANYGYTF.

This chain links TRBV7-9 with TRBJ1-2; the D is unclear. The CDR3 has 13 amino acids. V gave up 0 bases and J gave up 8 bases, with 10 bases separating them. Germline CDR1 SEHNR, CDR2 FQNEAQ (reference sequence). The CDR3 here is CASSLADGTGYTF. The CDR3 nucleotides are TGTGCCAGCAGCTTAGCGGACGGTACGGGCTACACCTTC.

This clone was detected only a few times. The chain employs TRBV7-2 and TRBJ2-3; possibly TRBD1 for D (6 bases). The CDR3 consists of 13 residues. V dropped 5 bases and J dropped 6 bases, with 12 bases sitting between them. The germline gives CDR1 SGHTA, CDR2 FQGNSA. The CDR3 DNA is TGTGCCAGCAGCCCCCTAGGGGGTGATACGCAGTATTTT. As protein: CASSPLGGDTQYF. Filled out from reference TRBV7-2 and TRBJ2-3, the complete variable domain reads GAGVSQSPSNKVTEKGKDVELRCDPISGHTALYWYRQSLGQGLEFLIYFQGNSAPDKSGLPSDRFSAERTGGSVSTLTIQRTQQEDSAVYLCASSPLGGDTQYFGPGTRLTVL.

Only a few counts were recorded for this clone. Sequence at one end of the junction differs from germline and may be a read error. The rearrangement uses TRBV28 and TRBJ2-7; TRBD1 aligns across 7 bases. CDR3 length: 13 residues. Germline V CDR1 and CDR2: MDHEN, SYDVKM. DNA of the CDR3: TGTGCCAGCAGTTTAGAGTTCACGAAGCAGGGGGACTTC. Translated: CASSLEFTKQGDF.

As to this clone: Different DNA sequences within this sample yield the same CDR3. This chain links TRBV7-9 with TRBJ1-4, with 10 bases fitting TRBD1. This CDR3 region has 14 residues. V lost 5 bases to trimming and J lost 8 bases; unmatched junction nucleotides: 5. Germline V lookup: CDR1 SEHNR, CDR2 FQNEAQ (reference sequence). As DNA, the CDR3 is TGTGCCAGCAGCCTGGGGACAGGGGAGGAAAAACTGTTTTTT. Residues: CASSLGTGEEKLFF.

The chain employs TRBV4-1 and TRBJ1-3; weak D call: TRBD1 (5 bases). The CDR3 has 15 amino acids. The V end lost 0 bases, the J end lost 6 bases, and 12 bases lay between the germline ends. Per germline, CDR1 MGHRA and CDR2 YSYEKL. CDR3: CASSQDGARVNTIYF. CDR3 nucleotides: TGCGCCAGCAGCCAAGATGGGGCTAGGGTAAACACCATATATTTT.

J is TRBJ1-5 and V is TRBV23-1; D might be TRBD1 (6 bases). TRBV23-1 is placed among ORFs of uncertain function. CDR3 length equals 16 residues. The V gene lost 0 bases and the J gene lost 3 bases, with 12 bases spanning the gap. In nucleotides, the CDR3 is TGCGCCAGCAGTCAATCAGGACAGAGTTCCAATCAGCCCCAGCATTTT. It translates to CASSQSGQSSNQPQHF.

The rearrangement links TRBV11-2 to TRBJ2-3; 10 bases are a match to TRBD1. Germline CDR1 is SGHAT and CDR2 is FQNNGV. The CDR3 is made up of 16 amino acids. After removal of 1 base from V and 3 bases from J, the junction contained 4 bases not matched to a gene. In DNA form, the CDR3 reads TGTGCCAGCAGCTTAGCGACAGGGGGCTGGACAGATACGCAGTATTTT. Residues: CASSLATGGWTDTQYF.

CDR3 sequence: CASSVEGVYQPQHF. The CDR3 nucleotides are TGTGCCAGCAGCGTAGAAGGGGTCTATCAGCCCCAGCATTTT. The chain recombines TRBV9 with TRBJ1-5; a weak D match, TRBD1 (5 bases). Deletions cut 0 bases from V and 5 bases from J, with 9 bases between. This CDR3 contains 14 residues. Germline V gene sequence: CDR1 SGDLS, CDR2 YYNGEE.